This entry lists 10 T cell receptor beta chains sequenced from one sample in a study of shared clonotypes between healthy human individuals. Only CD45RO-negative cells positively selected for CCR7 counted as naive CD8 cells, so terminally differentiated effector memory CD45RA+ cells were excluded. Assay: immunoSEQ multiplex PCR; the TCRdb copy retains only in-frame clones and omits some. The table has around 640,000 clones, 95% to 97% seen once. Sequencing was done on a sample of naive CD8+ T cells sorted from blood. These receptors all stem from a woman in her twenties or thirties in good health.

The chain uses TRBV19 and TRBJ2-2, with D uncertain. The CDR3 contains 14 residues. Germline CDR1 LNHDA, CDR2 SQIVND (reference sequence). V lost 2 bases to trimming and J lost 4 bases, with 8 bases between them. This CDR3 reads CASSIIGGTGELFF. The DNA of the CDR3 is TGTGCCAGTAGTATAATAGGTGGCACCGGGGAGCTGTTTTTT.

This chain joins TRBV29-1 and TRBJ2-5; D is unresolved. CDR3 length: 14 residues. Germline lookup yields CDR1 SQVTM and CDR2 ANQGSEA. Trimming cost V 2 bases and J 1 base, with 11 bases left between them. CDR3 DNA: TGCAGCGTTGAATCAACAGCATCCCAAGAGACCCAGTACTTC. This sequence encodes CSVESTASQETQYF.

The chain recombines TRBV5-5 with TRBJ2-7; 10 nucleotides align to TRBD1. The junction had 6 bases not matched to a gene; V was cut back by 4 bases and J by 5 bases. Germline V gives CDR1 SGHKS, CDR2 YYEKEE (reference sequence). This CDR3 has 14 amino acids. This CDR3 is CASSVTGGRDEQYF. As DNA, the CDR3 is TGTGCCAGCAGCGTGACAGGGGGCCGCGACGAGCAGTACTTC.

This clone turned up a few times. The chain uses TRBV13 and TRBJ1-1; no firm D call. The CDR3 sequence is 17 residues long. The V and J ends lost 3 bases and 1 base respectively, with 18 bases between them. CDR1 is PRHDT, CDR2 FYEKMQ, per germline (reference sequence). The CDR3 spells CASSLGHGGYENTEAFF. The CDR3 coding sequence is TGTGCCAGCAGCTTGGGCCATGGAGGTTACGAGAACACTGAAGCTTTCTTT.

The chain is built from TRBV19 and TRBJ1-1, with unresolved D. Germline V CDR1 and CDR2: LNHDA, SQIVND (reference sequence). CDR3 length equals 13 residues. The V end was cut by 3 bases, the J end by 4 bases, with 9 bases between. CDR3 sequence reads: CASSIDPGTEAFF. The CDR3 region has the DNA TGTGCCAGTAGTATTGATCCAGGCACTGAAGCTTTCTTT.

This chain joins TRBV9 and TRBJ2-3; the match to TRBD2 covers 8 bases. Losses at the gene ends were 2 bases for V and 2 bases for J; bases not matched to a gene: 1. The CDR3 sequence is 14 residues long. Germline V CDR1 and CDR2: SGDLS, YYNGEE. The CDR3, as DNA: TGTGCCAGCAGCGTGACTAGCGACACAGATACGCAGTATTTT. It is translated as CASSVTSDTDTQYF.

The CDR3 region is CASSFVRLGDWEAGELFF. In nucleotides, the CDR3 is TGCGCCAGCAGCTTTGTCCGATTAGGCGATTGGGAGGCCGGGGAGCTGTTTTTT. The genes are TRBV5-1 and TRBJ2-2; a weak D match, TRBD2 (6 bases). The germline gives CDR1 SGHRS, CDR2 YFSETQ. The CDR3 covers 18 residues. V gave up 2 bases and J gave up 6 bases, with 23 bases separating them. The full variable domain, completed using reference TRBV5-1 and TRBJ2-2, is KAGVTQTPRYLIKTRGQQVTLSCSPISGHRSVSWYQQTPGQGLQFLFEYFSETQRNKGNFPGRFSGRQFSNSRSEMNVSTLELGDSALYLCASSFVRLGDWEAGELFFGEGSRLTVL.

J is TRBJ1-1 and V is TRBV5-4; weak D call: TRBD1 (6 bases). Germline CDR1 is SGHNT and CDR2 is YYREEE (reference sequence). CDR3 length equals 14 residues. V shed 4 bases and J shed 6 bases, with 16 bases lying between them. The CDR3, as DNA: TGTGCCAGCAGCCGGAAGGGGGTAACGGCTGAAGCTTTCTTT. This gives the protein CASSRKGVTAEAFF.

This clone was observed once. This rearrangement joins TRBV7-9 to TRBJ2-7; 10 nucleotides line up with TRBD1. The CDR3 has 15 residues. Germline values: CDR1 SEHNR, CDR2 FQNEAQ (reference sequence). After removal of 5 bases from V and 7 bases from J, the junction contained 11 bases not matched to a gene. DNA for the CDR3: TGTGCCAGCAGCCCACCCGGGACAGGGGAAGTAGAGCAGTACTTC. As protein: CASSPPGTGEVEQYF.

The chain couples TRBV30 to TRBJ2-7; TRBD2 might be the D (5 bases). Trimming stripped 1 base from V and 2 bases from J, with 9 bases between. Per the germline V gene, CDR1 is GTSNPN and CDR2 is SVGIG (reference sequence). The CDR3 runs to 13 residues. In nucleotides, the CDR3 is TGTGCCTGGAGTGAATACGGGACCTACGAGCAGTACTTC. Amino acid sequence: CAWSEYGTYEQYF.